This T cell receptor beta chain was found in a study of T cell responses to AZD1222 COVID-19 vaccine. Regarding the study as a whole: Recipients of two AZD1222 doses showed rising Spike-specific TCR breadth and depth. No day 14 peak samples; only post-peak repertoires were characterized. Spike-wide coverage was observed for vaccine-associated CD4 TCRs, with dominant responses at 160-218 and 743-854. A reported finding is that nearly half of spike-specific TCRs target unmutated variant regions.

Sequenced by immunoSEQ multiplex PCR; TCRdb stores in-frame clones only, minus some. The sample shows 85,000 to 130,000 clones, less than 95% of them seen only once. As concerns this clone: No antigen is known for it.

V gave up 3 bases and J gave up 1 base, with 3 bases separating them. The germline V gene encodes CDR1 SGHTA and CDR2 FQGNSA. The CDR3 is 13 amino acids. The sequence derives from an adult who received the AZD1222 COVID-19 vaccine. This sequence joins TRBV7-2 and TRBJ2-2; D not resolved. The source was peripheral blood, collected 28 days after the second AZD1222 dose. The CDR3 sequence is CASSFGNTGELFF. For the CDR3, the DNA is TGTGCCAGCAGCTTCGGGAACACCGGGGAGCTGTTTTTT.